The 26 T cell receptor beta chains below all came from one sample that was sequenced in a study of shared clonotypes between healthy human individuals. Measured with immunoSEQ multiplex PCR; TCRdb has only the in-frame clones, and not every one. The sample has 2,100,000 or so clones; approximately 96% are singletons. The specimen was naive CD4+ T cells sorted from blood. The subset: CD45RA+ positively selected. These receptors originate from a man aged 18 to 30 in good health.

This clone has more than one count but fewer than ten. J is TRBJ2-6 and V is TRBV6-5, with D hard to call. V was trimmed by 4 bases and J by 1 base, leaving 5 bases between them. CDR3 size: 14 residues. CDR1 MNHEY and CDR2 SVGAGI come from the germline V gene. CDR3 protein: CASSWSSGANVLTF. CDR3 DNA sequence: TGTGCCAGCAGTTGGAGTTCTGGGGCCAACGTCCTGACTTTC.

This sequence joins TRBV2 and TRBJ1-1; D possibly corresponds to TRBD1 (6 bases). This CDR3 spans 14 amino acids. Trimming took 10 bases from V and 1 from J, leaving 16 bases between them. CDR1 and CDR2 (germline): SNHLY, FYNNEI. CDR3 sequence: CATHRELGNTEAFF. In DNA form, the CDR3 reads TGTGCCACCCACAGGGAATTGGGGAACACTGAAGCTTTCTTT.

This sequence joins TRBV2 and TRBJ1-6; D may be TRBD1 (5 bases). The CDR3 has 14 amino acids. Germline assignment: CDR1 SNHLY and CDR2 FYNNEI. V was pared by 10 bases and J by 0 bases, with 10 bases between. CDR3 DNA sequence: TGTGCCACTAACAGGATCTCCTATAATTCACCCCTCCACTTT. Translating gives CATNRISYNSPLHF. The entire variable domain, with the rest obtained from reference TRBV2 and TRBJ1-6, is as follows: EPEVTQTPSHQVTQMGQEVILRCVPISNHLYFYWYRQILGQKVEFLVSFYNNEISEKSEIFDDQFSVERPDGSNFTLKIRSTKLEDSAMYFCATNRISYNSPLHFGNGTRLTVT.

The rearrangement links TRBV6-6 to TRBJ2-5, with 9 bases aligning to TRBD1. This CDR3 is 16 amino acids long. Germline values: CDR1 MNHNY, CDR2 SVGAGI (reference sequence). J gave up 4 bases and V 3 bases, and 9 bases lay outside the gene matches. The CDR3 sequence is CASSYLGQGRSETQYF. Here the CDR3 DNA reads TGTGCCAGCAGTTATTTGGGACAGGGTCGGTCAGAGACCCAGTACTTC.

The chain couples TRBV6-5 to TRBJ2-1; 12 nucleotides match TRBD2. V shed 5 bases and J 8 bases; nucleotides not matched to a gene: 4. There are 14 residues in the CDR3. Germline V gives CDR1 MNHEY, CDR2 SVGAGI. The CDR3 DNA sequence: TGTGCCAGCAGTAGACTAGCGGGGGTCCATGAGCAGTTCTTC. Translated: CASSRLAGVHEQFF.

CDR3 bases: TGTGCCAGCAGCACCGGGACTAGCGGGATTCCTTTTTACAATGAGCAGTTCTTC. Protein: CASSTGTSGIPFYNEQFF. This chain joins TRBV7-9 and TRBJ2-1, with 13 bases identical to TRBD2. Germline CDR1 reads SEHNR; CDR2 reads FQNEAQ (reference sequence). CDR3 size: 18 residues. The junction had 11 bases not matched to a gene; V was cut back by 5 bases and J by 4 bases.

The chain carries TRBV30 and TRBJ1-1; D is unresolved. V gave up 3 bases and J gave up 1 base, with 9 bases separating them. This CDR3 is 13 amino acids long. Germline CDR1 is GTSNPN and CDR2 is SVGIG (reference sequence). CDR3 sequence (DNA): TGTGCCTGGAGGCGTCTACAGAACACTGAAGCTTTCTTT. Its protein is CAWRRLQNTEAFF.

This rearrangement joins TRBV6-5 to TRBJ1-1; tentative D call: TRBD1 (6 bases). The germline V and J ends were trimmed by 5 bases and 1 base, with 14 bases remaining between them. The germline gives CDR1 MNHEY, CDR2 SVGAGI. The length of the CDR3 is 15 residues. The CDR3 bases are TGTGCCAGCAGTCCCTTCGGACAGCAGAACACTGAAGCTTTCTTT. It codes for CASSPFGQQNTEAFF.

The chain carries TRBV6-1 and TRBJ1-1; no reliable D call. The CDR3 spans 16 residues. Germline V CDR1 and CDR2: MNHNS, SASEGT. V shed 1 base and J shed 2 bases, with 14 bases lying between them. CDR3 region: CASSEDTGGLNTEAFF. The CDR3 DNA is TGTGCCAGCAGTGAAGACACCGGAGGCCTTAACACTGAAGCTTTCTTT.

This sequence joins TRBV2 and TRBJ2-2; perhaps TRBD2 as D (6 bases). The CDR3 totals 16 residues. Trimming pared 8 bases from V and 4 bases from J, leaving 20 bases between. Germline CDR1 is SNHLY and CDR2 is FYNNEI. The chain's CDR3 is CASGREVSVGTGELFF. In nucleotides, the CDR3 is TGTGCCAGCGGCAGGGAGGTCTCAGTGGGCACCGGGGAGCTGTTTTTT.

The V gene is TRBV6-5, the J gene TRBJ2-7; D tentatively fits TRBD1 or TRBD2 (5 bases each). CDR1 is MNHEY and CDR2 is SVGAGI in the germline V gene. V shed 5 bases and J shed 7 bases, with 12 bases lying between them. The CDR3 runs 12 residues. The CDR3 DNA reads TGTGCCAGCAGTCGGGGACCTGAGGAGCAGTACTTC. As protein: CASSRGPEEQYF.

The V gene is TRBV30, the J gene TRBJ2-5; no reliable D call. This CDR3 region has 13 residues. The ends were cut back, 4 bases at V and 2 bases at J, with 11 bases in the middle. Germline loops: CDR1 GTSNPN, CDR2 SVGIG (reference sequence). The CDR3 reads CAWTRLRQETQYF. The CDR3 coding sequence is TGTGCCTGGACCCGACTGAGACAAGAGACCCAGTACTTC.

The rearrangement uses TRBV6-1 and TRBJ2-2; no firm D call. Germline V gene lookup returns CDR1 MNHNS and CDR2 SASEGT. V was cut by 10 bases and J by 2 bases, with 5 bases left in between. This CDR3 has 11 residues. The CDR3 protein is CATGNTGELFF. The CDR3 coding sequence is TGTGCCACCGGAAACACCGGGGAGCTGTTTTTT.

This chain joins TRBV4-1 and TRBJ1-2; D may be TRBD1 (5 bases). The CDR3 consists of 13 residues. Trimming removed 2 bases from V and 7 bases from J, with 11 bases in between. Germline lookup yields CDR1 MGHRA and CDR2 YSYEKL. CDR3 sequence: CASSQSQGGGYTF. The CDR3 nucleotides are TGCGCCAGCAGCCAATCCCAGGGCGGTGGCTACACCTTC.

V gene TRBV7-2 combines with J gene TRBJ2-1; 7 bases are a match to TRBD2. Trimming took 5 bases from V and 11 from J; bases not matched to a gene: 18. CDR1 SGHTA and CDR2 FQGNSA come from the germline V gene. This CDR3 is built from 16 residues. In DNA, the CDR3 is TGTGCCAGCAGCCCCCCCCGGGGGGTTCTCGGTGTGAAGCAGTTCTTC. It is translated as CASSPPRGVLGVKQFF.

The rearrangement uses TRBV5-1 and TRBJ2-3; D is ambiguous. CDR3 size: 16 residues. The V gene lost 0 bases and the J gene lost 4 bases, with 15 bases spanning the gap. Germline loops: CDR1 SGHRS, CDR2 YFSETQ. CDR3 sequence reads: CASSLESSRAADTQYF. In DNA, the CDR3 is TGCGCCAGCAGCTTGGAGTCTAGTCGGGCCGCAGATACGCAGTATTTT.

This chain connects TRBV10-3 to TRBJ2-7, with a tentative D call TRBD2 (6 bases). Between the trimmed V and J ends, which lost 11 bases and 3 bases, there was a span of 20 bases. The CDR3 runs to 14 residues. Per the germline V gene, CDR1 is ENHRY and CDR2 is SYGVKD. CDR3 coding DNA: TGTGCCGTCGCGGCGGGGACCCTTGACTACGAGCAGTACTTC. Its protein is CAVAAGTLDYEQYF.

CDR3 sequence reads: CASRTGQEKLFF. CDR3 nucleotide sequence: TGTGCCAGCAGGACAGGTCAAGAAAAACTGTTTTTT. This chain links TRBV2 with TRBJ1-4, with D possibly matching TRBD1 (6 bases). V was shortened by 6 bases and J by 8 bases, with 10 bases between the two germline ends. The germline V gene encodes CDR1 SNHLY and CDR2 FYNNEI. The CDR3 runs 12 residues.

The chain is built from TRBV25-1 and TRBJ1-3; possibly TRBD1 for D (5 bases). The V and J ends lost 1 base and 1 base respectively, with 14 bases between them. Germline CDR1 MGHDK, CDR2 SYGVNS. This CDR3 has 17 residues. The CDR3 here is CASSEWGGTRSGNTIYF. For the CDR3, the DNA is TGTGCCAGCAGTGAATGGGGAGGGACGAGGTCTGGAAACACCATATATTTT.

Turning to this clone: Other nucleotide sequences from this sample produce the same CDR3. The chain is built from TRBV5-1 and TRBJ2-7; the match to TRBD2 covers 7 bases. There are 14 residues in the CDR3. Losses at the gene ends were 4 bases for V and 2 bases for J; bases not matched to a gene: 6. In germline, CDR1 is SGHRS, CDR2 YFSETQ. The CDR3 DNA is TGCGCCAGCAGCCTACGGGGACTAACCTACGAGCAGTACTTC. As protein: CASSLRGLTYEQYF.

In regard to this clone: This same CDR3 is encoded by further DNA sequences in the sample. V is TRBV5-1 and J is TRBJ2-7; D is possibly TRBD1 (5 bases). From germline, CDR1 is SGHRS and CDR2 YFSETQ. The V end was cut by 0 bases, the J end by 3 bases, with 10 bases between. CDR3 length: 14 residues. CDR3 amino acids: CASSLEGRGYEQYF. CDR3 nucleotides: TGCGCCAGCAGCTTGGAGGGGCGCGGCTACGAGCAGTACTTC.

The V call is TRBV19, the J call TRBJ1-4; D not resolved. CDR3 length: 15 residues. CDR1 and CDR2 from the germline V gene are LNHDA and SQIVND (reference sequence). The ends were cut back, 3 bases at V and 5 bases at J, with 13 bases in the middle. CDR3 bases: TGTGCCAGTAGTATCGGGGAGAAGACCAATGAAAAACTGTTTTTT. Its translation: CASSIGEKTNEKLFF.

This clone appeared once. The V gene is TRBV7-2, the J gene TRBJ2-5, with 7 bases aligning to TRBD1. Germline CDR1 and CDR2: SGHTA and FQGNSA. J gave up 4 bases and V 5 bases, and 4 bases lay outside the gene matches. There are 13 residues in the CDR3. CDR3 sequence: CASSQNRGETQYF. CDR3 coding DNA: TGTGCCAGCAGCCAAAACAGGGGAGAGACCCAGTACTTC.

The CDR3 coding sequence is TGTGCCAGCAGCGTAGGGACACCCAAGGGAGAGCAGTACTTC. It yields the protein CASSVGTPKGEQYF. The rearrangement links TRBV9 to TRBJ2-7, with D possibly TRBD1 on 5 matching bases. There are 14 residues in the CDR3. CDR1 is SGDLS, CDR2 YYNGEE, per germline. The germline V and J ends were trimmed by 0 bases and 7 bases, with 14 bases remaining between them.

This clone occurred once. The rearrangement links TRBV6-1 to TRBJ2-2; no reliable D call. From germline, CDR1 is MNHNS and CDR2 SASEGT. Trimming left V 4 bases short and J 2 bases short, with 17 bases between. CDR3 length: 17 residues. The CDR3 sequence: CASSVSSARANTGELFF. The CDR3 DNA reads TGTGCCAGCAGTGTTAGTTCGGCTCGAGCTAACACCGGGGAGCTGTTTTTT.

The chain employs TRBV11-2 and TRBJ2-7; 10 bases map to TRBD2. CDR3 length: 15 amino acids. Germline CDR1 reads SGHAT; CDR2 reads FQNNGV. J gave up 3 bases and V 0 bases, and 2 bases lay outside the gene matches. CDR3 loop: CASSLEIAGGYEQYF. The CDR3 DNA reads TGTGCCAGCAGCTTAGAAATAGCGGGAGGCTACGAGCAGTACTTC.